This T cell receptor (beta chain) was obtained from a study of blood T cells in healthy people across ages. The CDR3 totals 16 residues. CDR1 is SSHAT and CDR2 is FNYEAQ in the germline V gene (reference sequence). On this clonotype: Germline is not matched at one junction end, which may reflect a read error.

The use of a sample-barcoded 5' primer and a J-beta primer mix characterized a second PCR of about 7 to 12 cycles. TCRdb re-called the 5' RACE reads with MiXCR, one entry per CDR3 protein. This sample yields more than 900,000 distinct CDR3 sequences, of which 25% to 35% are seen a single time; roughly 10% belongs to the top ten. These same records also appear under a second study, on T cells of mothers and their children.

Source material: blood. The chain is built from TRBV7-7 and TRBJ2-2, with D maybe TRBD2 (5 bases). This TCR was sampled from a woman in her 40s in good health. CDR3 in DNA: TGTGCTAGCAGCTTAGCGTCAGGAGGATTCACCGGGGAGCTGTTTTTT. Its translation is CASSLASGGFTGELFF.